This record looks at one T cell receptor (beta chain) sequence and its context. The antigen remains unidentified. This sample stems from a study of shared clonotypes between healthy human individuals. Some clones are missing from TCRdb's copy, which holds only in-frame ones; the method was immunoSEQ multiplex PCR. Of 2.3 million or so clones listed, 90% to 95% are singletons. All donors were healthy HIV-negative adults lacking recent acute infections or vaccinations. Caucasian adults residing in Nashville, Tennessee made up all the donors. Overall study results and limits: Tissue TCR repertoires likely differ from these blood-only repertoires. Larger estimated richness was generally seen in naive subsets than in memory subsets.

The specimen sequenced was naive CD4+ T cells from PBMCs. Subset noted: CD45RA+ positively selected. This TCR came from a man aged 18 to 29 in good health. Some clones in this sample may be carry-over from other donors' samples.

CDR3 DNA: TGCGCCAGCAGGGGGGACAGGGAGAATCAGCCCCAGCATTTT. Translation gives CASRGDRENQPQHF. The rearrangement links TRBV23-1 to TRBJ1-5; 9 nucleotides align to TRBD1. TRBV23-1 is placed among ORFs of uncertain function. CDR3 length: 14 amino acids. Losses at the gene ends were 6 bases for V and 4 bases for J; bases not matched to a gene: 4.